This T cell receptor beta chain was obtained from a study of T-cell reconstitution after alpha-beta-depleted transplantation in children. Unique molecular identifiers were used to barcode this TCRbeta library. TCRdb re-called the PCR reads with MiXCR, one entry per CDR3 protein. The sample lists about 500,000 distinct CDR3 sequences; around a third were seen once. V was pared by 5 bases and J by 2 bases, with 16 bases between. CDR3 size: 16 residues. Germline V lookup: CDR1 SGHNT, CDR2 YENEEA. This sequence was found in a human donor who donated a stem cell graft to a child with aplastic anemia. The specimen comprised PBMCs from the stem cell graft donor, sampled from the stem cell graft. The chain links TRBV11-3 to TRBJ2-1, with D maybe TRBD2 (7 bases). The CDR3 region is CASSPGRGGTYNEQFF. The CDR3 DNA follows: TGTGCCAGCAGCCCGGGGAGGGGGGGCACCTACAATGAGCAGTTCTTC.